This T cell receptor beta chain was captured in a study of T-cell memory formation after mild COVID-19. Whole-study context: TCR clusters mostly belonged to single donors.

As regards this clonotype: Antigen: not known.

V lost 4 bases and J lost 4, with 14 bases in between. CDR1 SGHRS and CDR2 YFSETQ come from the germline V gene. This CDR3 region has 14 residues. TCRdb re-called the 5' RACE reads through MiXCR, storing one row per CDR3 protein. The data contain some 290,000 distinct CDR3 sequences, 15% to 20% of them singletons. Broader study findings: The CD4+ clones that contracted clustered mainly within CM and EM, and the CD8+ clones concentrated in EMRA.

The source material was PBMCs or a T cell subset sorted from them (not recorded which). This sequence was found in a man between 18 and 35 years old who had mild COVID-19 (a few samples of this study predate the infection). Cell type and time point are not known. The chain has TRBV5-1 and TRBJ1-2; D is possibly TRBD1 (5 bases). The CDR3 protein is CASSAGADGYGYTF. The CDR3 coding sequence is TGCGCCAGCAGCGCCGGGGCTGATGGCTATGGCTACACCTTC.